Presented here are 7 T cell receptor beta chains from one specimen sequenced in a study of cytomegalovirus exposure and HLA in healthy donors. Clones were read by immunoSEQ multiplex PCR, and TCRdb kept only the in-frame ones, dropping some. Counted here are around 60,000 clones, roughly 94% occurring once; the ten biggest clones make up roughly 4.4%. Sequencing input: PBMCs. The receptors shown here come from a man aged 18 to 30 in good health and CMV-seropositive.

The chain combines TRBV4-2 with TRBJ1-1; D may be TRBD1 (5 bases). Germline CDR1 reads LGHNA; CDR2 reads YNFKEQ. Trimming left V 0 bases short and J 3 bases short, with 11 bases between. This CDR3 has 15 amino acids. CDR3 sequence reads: CASSQETAGDTEAFF. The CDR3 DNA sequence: TGTGCCAGCAGCCAAGAAACAGCGGGGGACACTGAAGCTTTCTTT.

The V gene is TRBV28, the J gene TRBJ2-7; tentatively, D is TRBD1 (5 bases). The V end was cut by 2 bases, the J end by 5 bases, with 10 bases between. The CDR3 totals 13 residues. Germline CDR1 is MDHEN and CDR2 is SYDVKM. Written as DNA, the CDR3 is TGTGCCAGCAGTTTAAGGGTCAGGGACGAGCAGTACTTC. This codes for CASSLRVRDEQYF.

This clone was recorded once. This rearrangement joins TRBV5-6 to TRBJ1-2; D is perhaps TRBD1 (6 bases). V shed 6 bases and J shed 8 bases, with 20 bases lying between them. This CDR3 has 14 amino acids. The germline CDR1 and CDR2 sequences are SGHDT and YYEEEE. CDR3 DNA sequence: TGTGCCAGCACAAGGGGCGGGGGCTCCGGGGGCTACACCTTC. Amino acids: CASTRGGGSGGYTF.

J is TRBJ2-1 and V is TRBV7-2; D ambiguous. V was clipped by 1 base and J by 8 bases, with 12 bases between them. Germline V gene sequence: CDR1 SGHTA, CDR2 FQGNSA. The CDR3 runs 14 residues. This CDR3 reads CASSLGFGYYEQFF. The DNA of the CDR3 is TGTGCCAGCAGCTTAGGTTTCGGGTATTATGAGCAGTTCTTC.

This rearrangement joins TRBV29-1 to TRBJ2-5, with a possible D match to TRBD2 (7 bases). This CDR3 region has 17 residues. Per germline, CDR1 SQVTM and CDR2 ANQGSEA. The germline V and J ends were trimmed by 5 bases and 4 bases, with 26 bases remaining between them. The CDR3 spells CSVSPASLQGGLETQYF. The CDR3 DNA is TGCAGCGTTTCCCCCGCCTCACTACAGGGAGGGTTAGAGACCCAGTACTTC.

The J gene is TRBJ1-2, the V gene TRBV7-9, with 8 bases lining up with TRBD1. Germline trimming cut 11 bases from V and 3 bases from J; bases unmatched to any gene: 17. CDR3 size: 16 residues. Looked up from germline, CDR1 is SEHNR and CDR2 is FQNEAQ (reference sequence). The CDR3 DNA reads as TGTGCCCTCAAGTCGTCCCGGGACAGGTCTTACTATGGCTACACCTTC. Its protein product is CALKSSRDRSYYGYTF.

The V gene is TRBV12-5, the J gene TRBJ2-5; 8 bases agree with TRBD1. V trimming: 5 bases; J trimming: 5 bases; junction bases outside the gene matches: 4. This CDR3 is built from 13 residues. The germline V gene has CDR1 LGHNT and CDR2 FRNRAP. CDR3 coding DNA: TGTGCTAGTGGTCCTGGGGACAGGGAGACCCAGTACTTC. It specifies CASGPGDRETQYF.